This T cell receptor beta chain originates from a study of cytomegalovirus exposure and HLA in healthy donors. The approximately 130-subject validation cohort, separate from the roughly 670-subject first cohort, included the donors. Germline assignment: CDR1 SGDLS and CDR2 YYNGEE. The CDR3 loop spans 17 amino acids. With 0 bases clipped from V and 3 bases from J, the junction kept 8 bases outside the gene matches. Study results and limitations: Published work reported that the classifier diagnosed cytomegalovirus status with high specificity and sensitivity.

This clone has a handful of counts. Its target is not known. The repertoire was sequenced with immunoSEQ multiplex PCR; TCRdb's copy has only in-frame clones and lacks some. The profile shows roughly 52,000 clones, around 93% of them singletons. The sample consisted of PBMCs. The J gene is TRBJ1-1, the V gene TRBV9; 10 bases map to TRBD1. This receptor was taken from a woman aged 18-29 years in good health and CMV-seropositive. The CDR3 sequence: CASSVVRGQGRDTEAFF. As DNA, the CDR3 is TGTGCCAGCAGCGTAGTGAGGGGACAGGGGAGGGACACTGAAGCTTTCTTT.